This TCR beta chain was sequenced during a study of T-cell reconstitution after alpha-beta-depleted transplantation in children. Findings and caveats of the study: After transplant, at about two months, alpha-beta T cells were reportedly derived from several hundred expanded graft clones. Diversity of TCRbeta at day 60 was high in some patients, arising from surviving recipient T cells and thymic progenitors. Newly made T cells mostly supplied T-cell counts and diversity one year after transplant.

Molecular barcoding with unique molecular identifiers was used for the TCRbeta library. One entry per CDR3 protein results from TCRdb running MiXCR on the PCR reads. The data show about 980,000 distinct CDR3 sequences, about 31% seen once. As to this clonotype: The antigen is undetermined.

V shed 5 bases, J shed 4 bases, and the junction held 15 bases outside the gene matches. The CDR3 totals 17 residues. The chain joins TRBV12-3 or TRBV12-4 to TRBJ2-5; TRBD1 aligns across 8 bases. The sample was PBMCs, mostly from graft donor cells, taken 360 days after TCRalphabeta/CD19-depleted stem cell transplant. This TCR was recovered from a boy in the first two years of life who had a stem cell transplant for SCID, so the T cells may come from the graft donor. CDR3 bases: TGTGCCAGCAGTCCCCCGAAATGGGACAGGCGTCTAGAGACCCAGTACTTC. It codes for CASSPPKWDRRLETQYF.